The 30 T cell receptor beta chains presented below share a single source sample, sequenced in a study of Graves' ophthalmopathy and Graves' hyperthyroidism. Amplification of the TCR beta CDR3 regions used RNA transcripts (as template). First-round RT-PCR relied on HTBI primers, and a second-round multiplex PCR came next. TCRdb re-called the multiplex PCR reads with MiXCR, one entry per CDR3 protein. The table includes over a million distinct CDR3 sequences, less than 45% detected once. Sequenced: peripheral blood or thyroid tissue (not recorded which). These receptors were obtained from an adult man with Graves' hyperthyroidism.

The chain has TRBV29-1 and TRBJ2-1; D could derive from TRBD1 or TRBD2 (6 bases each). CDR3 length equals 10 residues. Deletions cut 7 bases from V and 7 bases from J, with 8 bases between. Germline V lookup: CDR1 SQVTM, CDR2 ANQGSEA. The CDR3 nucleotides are TGCAGCGAAGGGGGGAATGAGCAGTTCTTC. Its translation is CSEGGNEQFF.

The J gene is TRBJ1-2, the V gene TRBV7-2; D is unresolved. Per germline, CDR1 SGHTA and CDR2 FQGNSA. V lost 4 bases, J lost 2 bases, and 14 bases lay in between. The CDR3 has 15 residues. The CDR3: CASSSRRDINYGYTF. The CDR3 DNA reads TGTGCCAGCAGCTCAAGAAGGGATATCAACTATGGCTACACCTTC.

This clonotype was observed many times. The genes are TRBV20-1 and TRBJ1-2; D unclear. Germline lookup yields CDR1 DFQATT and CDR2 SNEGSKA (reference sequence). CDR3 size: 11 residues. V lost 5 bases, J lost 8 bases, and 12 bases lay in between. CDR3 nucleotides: TGCAGTGCTTGGGCCGGGTCAGGCTACACCTTC. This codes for CSAWAGSGYTF.

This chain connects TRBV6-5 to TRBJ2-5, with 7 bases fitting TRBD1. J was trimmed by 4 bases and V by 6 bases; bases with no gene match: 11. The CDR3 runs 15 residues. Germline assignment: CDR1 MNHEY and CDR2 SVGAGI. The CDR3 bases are TGTGCCAGCAGCCGCGGTAGGGGGCGACTAGAGACCCAGTACTTC. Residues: CASSRGRGRLETQYF.

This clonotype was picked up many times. This CDR3 is CSVERTAGETQYF. CDR3 coding DNA: TGCAGCGTTGAGAGGACGGCCGGGGAGACCCAGTACTTC. The V and J genes are TRBV29-1 and TRBJ2-5; D not resolved. V gave up 3 bases and J gave up 5 bases, with 13 bases separating them. The CDR3 has 13 amino acids. Germline CDR1 reads SQVTM; CDR2 reads ANQGSEA.

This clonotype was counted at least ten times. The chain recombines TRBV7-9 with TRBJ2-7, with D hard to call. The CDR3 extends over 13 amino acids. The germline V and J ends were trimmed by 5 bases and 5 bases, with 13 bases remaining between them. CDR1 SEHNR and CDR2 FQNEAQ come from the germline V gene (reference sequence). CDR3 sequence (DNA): TGTGCCAGCAGCCCACCCATTGGCCACGAGCAGTACTTC. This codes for CASSPPIGHEQYF. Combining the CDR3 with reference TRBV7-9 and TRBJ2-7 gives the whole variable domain DTGVSQNPRHKITKRGQNVTFRCDPISEHNRLYWYRQTLGQGPEFLTYFQNEAQLEKSRLLSDRFSAERPKGSFSTLEIQRTEQGDSAMYLCASSPPIGHEQYFGPGTRLTVT.

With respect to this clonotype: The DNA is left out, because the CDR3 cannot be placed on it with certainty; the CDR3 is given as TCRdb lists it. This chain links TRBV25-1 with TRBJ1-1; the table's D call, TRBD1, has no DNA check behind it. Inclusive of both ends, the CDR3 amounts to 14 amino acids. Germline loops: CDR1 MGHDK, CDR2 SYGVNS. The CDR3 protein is CACSARNRDTEAFF.

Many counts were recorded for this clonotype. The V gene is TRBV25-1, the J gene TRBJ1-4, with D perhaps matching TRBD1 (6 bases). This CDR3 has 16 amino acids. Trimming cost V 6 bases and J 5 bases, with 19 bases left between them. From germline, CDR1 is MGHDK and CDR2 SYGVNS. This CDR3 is CASSDVEGGQNEKLFF. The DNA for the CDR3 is TGTGCCAGCAGCGACGTTGAGGGGGGACAAAATGAAAAACTGTTTTTT.

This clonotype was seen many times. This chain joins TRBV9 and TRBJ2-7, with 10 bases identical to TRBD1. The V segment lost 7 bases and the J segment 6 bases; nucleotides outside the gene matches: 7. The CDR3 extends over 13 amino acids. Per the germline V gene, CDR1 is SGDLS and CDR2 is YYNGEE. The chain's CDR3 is CASSGTGASEQYF. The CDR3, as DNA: TGTGCCAGCTCCGGGACAGGGGCATCCGAGCAGTACTTC.

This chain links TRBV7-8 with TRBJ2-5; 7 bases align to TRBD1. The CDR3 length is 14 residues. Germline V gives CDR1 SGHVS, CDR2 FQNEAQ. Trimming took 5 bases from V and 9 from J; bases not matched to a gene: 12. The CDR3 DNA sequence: TGTGCCAGCAGCCACACAGGGGACAATCAGCCCCAGTACTTC. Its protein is CASSHTGDNQPQYF.

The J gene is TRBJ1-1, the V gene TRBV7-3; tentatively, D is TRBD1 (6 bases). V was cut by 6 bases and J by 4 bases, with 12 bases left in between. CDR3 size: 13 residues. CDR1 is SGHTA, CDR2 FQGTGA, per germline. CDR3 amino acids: CASRLTGPTEAFF. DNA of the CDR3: TGTGCCAGCAGGTTGACAGGCCCCACTGAAGCTTTCTTT.

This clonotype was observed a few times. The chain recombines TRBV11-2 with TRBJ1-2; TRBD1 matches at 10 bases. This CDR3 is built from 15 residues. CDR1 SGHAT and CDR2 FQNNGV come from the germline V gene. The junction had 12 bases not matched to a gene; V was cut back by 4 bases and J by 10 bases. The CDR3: CASSSGQGTVDDYTF. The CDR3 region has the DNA TGTGCCAGCAGCTCGGGACAGGGGACAGTGGATGACTACACCTTC.

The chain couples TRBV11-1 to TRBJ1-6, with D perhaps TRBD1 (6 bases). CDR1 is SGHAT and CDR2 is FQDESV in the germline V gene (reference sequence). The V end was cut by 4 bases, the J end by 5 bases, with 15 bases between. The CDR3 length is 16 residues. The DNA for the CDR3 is TGTGCCAGCAGCTCGCAGGGGACACTCAATAATTCACCCCTCCACTTT. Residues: CASSSQGTLNNSPLHF.

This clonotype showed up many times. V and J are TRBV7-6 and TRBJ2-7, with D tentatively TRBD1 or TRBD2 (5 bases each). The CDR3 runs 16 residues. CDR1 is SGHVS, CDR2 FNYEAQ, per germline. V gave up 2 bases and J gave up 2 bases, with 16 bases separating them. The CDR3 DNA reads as TGTGCCAGCAGCTTATCCCGGGACCTTATAGCCTACGAGCAGTACTTC. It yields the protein CASSLSRDLIAYEQYF.

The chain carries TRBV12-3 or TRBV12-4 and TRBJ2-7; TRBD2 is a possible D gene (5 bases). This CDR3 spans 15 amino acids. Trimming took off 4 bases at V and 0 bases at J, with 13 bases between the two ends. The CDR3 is CASSSSGKNSYEQYF. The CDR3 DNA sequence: TGTGCCAGCAGTTCCTCCGGGAAAAACTCCTACGAGCAGTACTTC.

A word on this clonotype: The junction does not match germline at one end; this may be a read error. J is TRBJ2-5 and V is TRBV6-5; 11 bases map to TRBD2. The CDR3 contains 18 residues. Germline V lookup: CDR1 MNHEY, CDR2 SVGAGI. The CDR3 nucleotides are TGTGACAGCAGTGAGTCACCTAGCGGGAGGCCCACGCAAGAGACCCAGTACTTC. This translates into CDSSESPSGRPTQETQYF.

The CDR3 region is CASSLAFSHPLHF. DNA for the CDR3: TGTGCCAGCAGTTTAGCTTTCAGCCACCCCCTCCACTTT. The chain combines TRBV12-3 or TRBV12-4 with TRBJ1-6, with D unclear. The germline V and J ends were trimmed by 0 bases and 13 bases, with 10 bases remaining between them. The CDR3 is 13 amino acids.

CDR3 sequence reads: CASSLERERQETQYF. The CDR3 DNA is TGTGCCAGCAGCTTAGAGCGGGAGCGCCAAGAGACCCAGTACTTC. V is TRBV11-2 and J is TRBJ2-5; 7 bases line up with TRBD2. The V and J ends lost 0 bases and 1 base, in that order; junction bases with no gene match: 2. CDR3 size: 15 residues. Germline V gives CDR1 SGHAT, CDR2 FQNNGV.

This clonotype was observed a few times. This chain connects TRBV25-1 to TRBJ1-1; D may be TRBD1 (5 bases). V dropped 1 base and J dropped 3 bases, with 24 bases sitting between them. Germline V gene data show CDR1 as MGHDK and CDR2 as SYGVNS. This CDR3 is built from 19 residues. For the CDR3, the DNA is TGTGCCAGCAGTGAATGGGGGTTTCGTCTTGCCAGAATGGACACTGAAGCTTTCTTT. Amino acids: CASSEWGFRLARMDTEAFF.

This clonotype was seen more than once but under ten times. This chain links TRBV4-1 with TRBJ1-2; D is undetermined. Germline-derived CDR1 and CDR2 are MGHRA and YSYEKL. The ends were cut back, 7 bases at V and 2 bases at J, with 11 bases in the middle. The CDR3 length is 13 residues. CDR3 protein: CASTNSPNYGYTF. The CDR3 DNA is TGCGCCAGCACCAACAGTCCCAACTATGGCTACACCTTC.

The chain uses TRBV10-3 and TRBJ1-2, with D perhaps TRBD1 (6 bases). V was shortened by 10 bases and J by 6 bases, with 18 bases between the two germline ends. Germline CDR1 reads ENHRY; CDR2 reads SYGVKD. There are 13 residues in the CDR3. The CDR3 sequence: CASKAYRAHGYTF. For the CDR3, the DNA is TGTGCCAGCAAAGCCTACAGGGCGCATGGCTACACCTTC.

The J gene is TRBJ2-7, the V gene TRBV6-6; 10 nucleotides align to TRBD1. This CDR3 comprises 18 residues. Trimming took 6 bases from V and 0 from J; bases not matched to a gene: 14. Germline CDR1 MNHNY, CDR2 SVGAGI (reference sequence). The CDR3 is CASRPRQGADPSSYEQYF. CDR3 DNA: TGTGCCAGCAGGCCAAGACAGGGGGCGGACCCTAGCTCCTACGAGCAGTACTTC.

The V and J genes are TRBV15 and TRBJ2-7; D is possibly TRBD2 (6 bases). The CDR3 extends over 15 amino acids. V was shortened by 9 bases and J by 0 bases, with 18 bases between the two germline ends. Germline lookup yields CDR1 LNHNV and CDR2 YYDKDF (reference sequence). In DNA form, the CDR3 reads TGTGCCACTAACCGGGGCGGGGCCCCCTCCTACGAGCAGTACTTC. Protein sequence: CATNRGGAPSYEQYF.

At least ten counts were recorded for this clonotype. For the CDR3, the DNA is TGTGCCAGCAGCTTGACAGGGGAGAGCTCTGGAAACACCATATATTTT. Its protein product is CASSLTGESSGNTIYF. The chain has TRBV5-8 and TRBJ1-3; 7 bases fit TRBD1. The CDR3 totals 16 residues. From germline, CDR1 is SGHTS and CDR2 YDEGEE. With V trimmed by 1 base and J by 0 bases, 4 bases remained unmatched.

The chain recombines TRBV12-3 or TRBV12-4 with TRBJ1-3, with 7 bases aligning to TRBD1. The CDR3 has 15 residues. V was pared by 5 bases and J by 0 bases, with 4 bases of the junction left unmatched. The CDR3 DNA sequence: TGTGCCAGCAGTACGGGGACAGTCTCTGGAAACACCATATATTTT. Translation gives CASSTGTVSGNTIYF.

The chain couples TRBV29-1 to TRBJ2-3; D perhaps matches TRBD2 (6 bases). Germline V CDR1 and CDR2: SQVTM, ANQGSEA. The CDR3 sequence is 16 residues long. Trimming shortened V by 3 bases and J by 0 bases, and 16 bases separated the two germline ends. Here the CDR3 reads CSVDPVGGASTDTQYF. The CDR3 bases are TGCAGCGTTGACCCGGTGGGGGGTGCTAGCACAGATACGCAGTATTTT.

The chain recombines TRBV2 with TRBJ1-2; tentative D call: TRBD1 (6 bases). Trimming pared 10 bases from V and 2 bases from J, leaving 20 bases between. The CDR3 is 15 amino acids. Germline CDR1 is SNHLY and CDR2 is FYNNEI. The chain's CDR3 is CAIAKGDTTNYGYTF. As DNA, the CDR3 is TGTGCCATCGCGAAGGGGGACACTACCAACTATGGCTACACCTTC.

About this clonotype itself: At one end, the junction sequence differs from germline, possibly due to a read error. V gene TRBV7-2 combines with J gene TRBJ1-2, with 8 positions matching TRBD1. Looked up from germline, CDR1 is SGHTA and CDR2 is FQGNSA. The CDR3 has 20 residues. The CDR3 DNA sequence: TGCGCCAGCAGCCAAGGACGGCCAGTCAGGGGGCCAGGGACTGGCTATGGCTACACCTTC. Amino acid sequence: CASSQGRPVRGPGTGYGYTF.

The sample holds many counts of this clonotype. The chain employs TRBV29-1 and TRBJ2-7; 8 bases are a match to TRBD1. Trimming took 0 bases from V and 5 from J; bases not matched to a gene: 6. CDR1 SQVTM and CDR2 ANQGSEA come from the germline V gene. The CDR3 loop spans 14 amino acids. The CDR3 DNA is TGCAGCGTTGAAGACACCGGGACAGGTGACGAGCAGTACTTC. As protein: CSVEDTGTGDEQYF.

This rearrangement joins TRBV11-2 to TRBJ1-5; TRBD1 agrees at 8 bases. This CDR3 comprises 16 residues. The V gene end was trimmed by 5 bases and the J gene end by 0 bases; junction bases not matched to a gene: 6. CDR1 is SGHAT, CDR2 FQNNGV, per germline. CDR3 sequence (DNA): TGTGCCAGCAGCCGACAGGGGAGAAATAGCAATCAGCCCCAGCATTTT. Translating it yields CASSRQGRNSNQPQHF.